These 31 T cell receptor beta chains originate from one sample sequenced in a study of graft-versus-host responses after intestinal transplantation. Processed graft tissue released its intraepithelial and lamina propria lymphocytes. Produced via immunoSEQ multiplex PCR; TCRdb's table is partial and in-frame only. The sample has thousands of clones, roughly 85% seen once; the top ten hold approximately 8%. The source material was ileum tissue, sampled 300 to 320 days after intestinal transplant. These receptors originate from a human patient who received an intestinal transplant, so some T cells may come from the graft donor.

V and J are TRBV19 and TRBJ1-3, with TRBD1 as a possible D gene (5 bases). The germline V and J ends were trimmed by 7 bases and 0 bases, with 7 bases remaining between them. The germline V gene encodes CDR1 LNHDA and CDR2 SQIVND (reference sequence). The CDR3 runs to 13 residues. The CDR3 protein is CASIGGSGNTIYF. The CDR3 DNA sequence: TGTGCCAGTATCGGGGGCTCTGGAAACACCATATATTTT.

This chain uses TRBV4-3 with TRBJ2-2; TRBD2 agrees at 12 bases. The CDR3 consists of 17 residues. CDR1 is LGHNA and CDR2 is YSLEER in the germline V gene. With V trimmed by 0 bases and J by 6 bases, 5 bases remained unmatched. CDR3 residues: CASSQDGPSGGAGELFF. The CDR3 nucleotides are TGCGCCAGCAGCCAAGATGGGCCTAGCGGGGGGGCCGGGGAGCTGTTTTTT.

This clone was observed a few times. This chain uses TRBV6-5 with TRBJ2-7; D perhaps matches TRBD2 (6 bases). Trimming took 5 bases from V and 5 from J, leaving 19 bases between them. The CDR3 length is 15 residues. Germline V lookup: CDR1 MNHEY, CDR2 SVGAGI. The CDR3 coding sequence is TGTGCCAGCAGTCCAGGGACTTATCAAAGCCACGAGCAGTACTTC. Translating gives CASSPGTYQSHEQYF.

This clone was seen more than once but under ten times. This chain uses TRBV10-3 with TRBJ1-1; D gene unclear. Trimming stripped 4 bases from V and 1 base from J, with 4 bases between. The CDR3 totals 12 residues. Germline V gene lookup returns CDR1 ENHRY and CDR2 SYGVKD. This CDR3 reads CAISGPNTEAFF. CDR3 nucleotides: TGTGCCATCAGTGGACCGAACACTGAAGCTTTCTTT.

The gene calls are TRBV7-3 and TRBJ2-5; 7 bases are a match to TRBD1. J lost 4 bases, V lost 0 bases, and 2 bases had no gene match. Germline V CDR1 and CDR2: SGHTA, FQGTGA. This CDR3 contains 14 residues. The chain's CDR3 is CASSLTGGAETQYF. CDR3 bases: TGTGCCAGCAGCTTAACAGGGGGCGCAGAGACCCAGTACTTC.

The chain employs TRBV5-4 and TRBJ2-1; D might be TRBD1 (5 bases). Germline V gene sequence: CDR1 SGHNT, CDR2 YYREEE (reference sequence). The CDR3 is 13 residues long. Trimming cost V 0 bases and J 5 bases, with 6 bases left between them. Written as DNA, the CDR3 is TGTGCCAGCAGCTTGGAGGGGAACAATGAGCAGTTCTTC. It yields the protein CASSLEGNNEQFF.

The chain links TRBV5-1 to TRBJ2-6; D unclear. V dropped 2 bases and J dropped 0 bases, with 12 bases sitting between them. Germline lookup yields CDR1 SGHRS and CDR2 YFSETQ. This CDR3 has 17 amino acids. In DNA, the CDR3 is TGCGCCAGCAGCTTAGAAGTTCGGCTCTCTGGGGCCAACGTCCTGACTTTC. Protein sequence: CASSLEVRLSGANVLTF.

The chain has TRBV18 and TRBJ2-7, with D maybe TRBD1 (6 bases). Per germline, CDR1 KGHSH and CDR2 LQKENI. V was cut by 2 bases and J by 4 bases, with 12 bases left in between. The CDR3 extends over 14 amino acids. CDR3 sequence reads: CASSPEAGEYEQYF. In DNA, the CDR3 is TGTGCCAGCTCACCAGAGGCAGGGGAGTACGAGCAGTACTTC.

This clone was counted only a few times. The genes are TRBV7-6 and TRBJ2-2, with D uncertain. V gave up 5 bases and J gave up 2 bases, with 3 bases separating them. The CDR3 covers 12 residues. The germline V gene encodes CDR1 SGHVS and CDR2 FNYEAQ. The CDR3 nucleotides read TGTGCCAGCAGCCACAACACCGGGGAGCTGTTTTTT. Translation: CASSHNTGELFF. The variable domain in full, completed from reference TRBV7-6 and TRBJ2-2, reads GAGVSQSPRYKVTKRGQDVALRCDPISGHVSLYWYRQALGQGPEFLTYFNYEAQQDKSGLPNDRFSAERPEGSISTLTIQRTEQRDSAMYRCASSHNTGELFFGEGSRLTVL.

This clone occurred a few times. The chain joins TRBV10-3 to TRBJ1-6; D gene uncertain. V was pared by 6 bases and J by 13 bases, with 16 bases between. The germline gives CDR1 ENHRY, CDR2 SYGVKD. This CDR3 comprises 13 residues. The CDR3 DNA sequence: TGTGCCATCAGGCAAGGGAGTTTCGATCCCCTCCACTTT. Residues: CAIRQGSFDPLHF.

V gene TRBV27 combines with J gene TRBJ2-7, with TRBD1 matching 10 bases. Trimming at V came to 3 bases and at J to 4 bases, leaving 3 bases not matched to a gene. Germline loops: CDR1 MNHEY, CDR2 SMNVEV (reference sequence). This CDR3 has 14 amino acids. CDR3 coding DNA: TGTGCCAGCAGTTTCGGGACAGGGGCATACGAGCAGTACTTC. Its protein is CASSFGTGAYEQYF.

The chain is built from TRBV2 and TRBJ1-1, with 9 bases lining up with TRBD1. The junction had 5 bases not matched to a gene; V was cut back by 6 bases and J by 6 bases. Germline loops: CDR1 SNHLY, CDR2 FYNNEI. The CDR3 runs 13 residues. The CDR3, as DNA: TGTGCCAGCAGGGATGGGACAGGGTCTGAAGCTTTCTTT. Amino acids: CASRDGTGSEAFF.

The rearrangement links TRBV6-6 to TRBJ1-4, with no clear D. The V and J ends lost 0 bases and 3 bases respectively, with 5 bases between them. The CDR3 covers 14 residues. Germline-derived CDR1 and CDR2 are MNHNY and SVGAGI (reference sequence). The CDR3 nucleotides are TGTGCCAGCAGTTACTCGGGTTCTAATGAAAAACTGTTTTTT. Protein sequence: CASSYSGSNEKLFF.

The V call is TRBV2, the J call TRBJ2-3, with a possible D match to TRBD2 (6 bases). The CDR3 loop spans 14 amino acids. V lost 7 bases to trimming and J lost 0 bases, with 11 bases between them. Germline values: CDR1 SNHLY, CDR2 FYNNEI. CDR3 nucleotides: TGTGCCAGCAAGCCGGGACTCAGCACAGATACGCAGTATTTT. Protein: CASKPGLSTDTQYF.

The chain has TRBV11-2 and TRBJ2-2; D remains ambiguous. The V and J ends lost 3 bases and 1 base respectively, with 3 bases between them. The CDR3 is made up of 13 amino acids. Germline assignment: CDR1 SGHAT and CDR2 FQNNGV. The CDR3 coding sequence is TGTGCCAGCAGCTTCCAGAACACCGGGGAGCTGTTTTTT. Its protein product is CASSFQNTGELFF.

The count of this clone is one. V is TRBV5-1 and J is TRBJ2-1; D perhaps matches TRBD2 (6 bases). The CDR3 runs 16 residues. Trimming pared 3 bases from V and 4 bases from J, leaving 17 bases between. Germline CDR1 SGHRS, CDR2 YFSETQ. The CDR3 loop is CASSSHETRPYNEQFF. As DNA, the CDR3 is TGCGCCAGCAGCTCTCACGAGACTAGACCATACAATGAGCAGTTCTTC.

The V and J genes are TRBV29-1 and TRBJ1-1; 9 nucleotides align to TRBD1. CDR1 and CDR2 (germline): SQVTM, ANQGSEA. The ends lost 7 bases at V and 9 bases at J; junction bases unmatched: 6. This CDR3 region has 11 residues. DNA for the CDR3: TGCAGCGCTGACAGGGGGAGACAAGCTTTCTTT. As protein: CSADRGRQAFF.

The sample holds a few counts of this clone. This chain joins TRBV6-5 and TRBJ2-4, with D possibly matching TRBD2 (6 bases). This CDR3 has 14 residues. CDR1 and CDR2 from the germline V gene are MNHEY and SVGAGI. Trimming left V 2 bases short and J 8 bases short, with 13 bases between. This chain's CDR3 is CASSYAASADIQYF. CDR3 in DNA: TGTGCCAGCAGTTACGCGGCTAGCGCGGACATTCAGTACTTC.

The chain carries TRBV5-4 and TRBJ2-7; D not resolved. V was trimmed by 0 bases and J by 0 bases, leaving 10 bases between them. Germline V CDR1 and CDR2: SGHNT, YYREEE (reference sequence). There are 15 residues in the CDR3. The DNA for the CDR3 is TGTGCCAGCAGCTTGGCCGACTTTCGCTCCTACGAGCAGTACTTC. Encoded protein: CASSLADFRSYEQYF.

The rearrangement uses TRBV7-4 and TRBJ1-1; D is unclear. V lost 1 base and J 7 bases, leaving 10 bases between the germline ends. CDR1 is SGHVT and CDR2 is SQSDAQ in the germline V gene. This CDR3 spans 13 amino acids. CDR3 residues: CASSLVPQREAFF. CDR3 DNA: TGTGCCAGCAGCTTAGTGCCACAGCGTGAAGCTTTCTTT.

CDR3 in amino acids: CSADRISPLHF. The DNA for the CDR3 is TGCAGCGCCGACAGGATTTCACCCCTCCACTTT. The chain recombines TRBV20-1 with TRBJ1-6; possibly TRBD1 for D (6 bases). This CDR3 is 11 amino acids long. Germline V lookup: CDR1 DFQATT, CDR2 SNEGSKA (reference sequence).

The V call is TRBV28, the J call TRBJ2-5; no clear D. This CDR3 comprises 17 residues. V was pared by 1 base and J by 4 bases, with 19 bases between. Germline V lookup: CDR1 MDHEN, CDR2 SYDVKM. CDR3 sequence: CASSLLGRTQSPETQYF. The CDR3 DNA reads TGTGCCAGCAGTTTATTGGGCAGGACCCAGTCCCCAGAGACCCAGTACTTC. The full variable domain, rest sourced from reference TRBV28 and TRBJ2-5, is DVKVTQSSRYLVKRTGEKVFLECVQDMDHENMFWYRQDPGLGLRLIYFSYDVKMKEKGDIPEGYSVSREKKERFSLILESASTNQTSMYLCASSLLGRTQSPETQYFGPGTRLLVL.

The chain joins TRBV6-5 to TRBJ2-3, with D perhaps TRBD2 (6 bases). The CDR3 contains 14 residues. The V gene's germline CDR1 is MNHEY and CDR2 SVGAGI. V lost 7 bases to trimming and J lost 0 bases, with 11 bases between them. The CDR3 is CASMSSGSTDTQYF. The CDR3 nucleotides are TGTGCCAGCATGTCGAGCGGGAGCACAGATACGCAGTATTTT.

The CDR3 nucleotides read TGTGCCAGCAGCTTGTGGGGGGAGGGCAGGCTGAACACTGAAGCTTTCTTT. As protein: CASSLWGEGRLNTEAFF. The chain couples TRBV5-4 to TRBJ1-1, with D possibly TRBD1 on 5 matching bases. Germline lookup yields CDR1 SGHNT and CDR2 YYREEE (reference sequence). Between the trimmed V and J ends, which lost 1 base and 0 bases, there was a span of 16 bases. CDR3 length: 17 residues.

The CDR3 reads CASSYTKTGLNTEAFF. CDR3 nucleotides: TGTGCCAGCAGTTACACCAAGACAGGGTTGAACACTGAAGCTTTCTTT. The chain has TRBV6-5 and TRBJ1-1, with 7 nucleotides matching TRBD1. CDR1 is MNHEY, CDR2 SVGAGI, per germline. This CDR3 spans 16 amino acids. After removal of 2 bases from V and 0 bases from J, the junction contained 6 bases not matched to a gene.

V gene TRBV6-1 combines with J gene TRBJ2-1, with 11 bases matching TRBD1. CDR1 is MNHNS, CDR2 SASEGT, per germline. Trimming cost V 2 bases and J 9 bases; bases outside gene matches: 6. CDR3 length equals 15 residues. The CDR3 loop reads CASSESGQGAIEQFF. The CDR3 bases are TGTGCCAGCAGTGAAAGTGGACAGGGGGCAATTGAGCAGTTCTTC.

This clone has only one observation. The chain has TRBV29-1 and TRBJ1-5, with 9 bases that match TRBD1. The germline gives CDR1 SQVTM, CDR2 ANQGSEA. The CDR3 loop spans 15 amino acids. J lost 4 bases, V lost 4 bases, and 8 bases had no gene match. CDR3 in DNA: TGCAGCGTTGGGGGCGCCGGGACAGGGAATCAGCCCCAGCATTTT. As protein: CSVGGAGTGNQPQHF. Looking up the rest from reference TRBV29-1 and TRBJ1-5 gives the full variable domain: SAVISQKPSRDICQRGTSLTIQCQVDSQVTMMFWYRQQPGQSLTLIATANQGSEATYESGFVIDKFPISRPNLTFSTLTVSNMSPEDSSIYLCSVGGAGTGNQPQHFGDGTRLSIL.

This rearrangement joins TRBV7-2 to TRBJ1-1; D may be TRBD1 (5 bases). The CDR3 covers 14 residues. V gave up 1 base and J gave up 1 base, with 7 bases separating them. The germline gives CDR1 SGHTA, CDR2 FQGNSA. CDR3 sequence: CASSLEQENTEAFF. DNA for the CDR3: TGTGCCAGCAGCTTAGAACAGGAGAACACTGAAGCTTTCTTT.

The chain is built from TRBV29-1 and TRBJ2-5, with 7 bases that match TRBD1. Germline V gene lookup returns CDR1 SQVTM and CDR2 ANQGSEA. The CDR3 extends over 15 amino acids. J gave up 2 bases and V 6 bases, and 12 bases lay outside the gene matches. CDR3 nucleotides: TGCAGCGTCGCACAGGGGCGAACCCGTCAAGAGACCCAGTACTTC. This encodes CSVAQGRTRQETQYF.

The chain combines TRBV6-5 with TRBJ1-2; 9 bases match TRBD1. The CDR3 spans 13 residues. V lost 8 bases and J lost 8; bases outside the gene matches: 9. Germline V CDR1 and CDR2: MNHEY, SVGAGI. The CDR3 here is CASRPTGQGGYTF. The CDR3 DNA reads as TGTGCCAGCCGCCCCACGGGACAGGGCGGCTACACCTTC.

This clone was seen just once. V is TRBV28 and J is TRBJ2-3; 11 nucleotides agree with TRBD2. CDR1 and CDR2 (germline): MDHEN, SYDVKM. V was clipped by 1 base and J by 8 bases; unmatched bases: 5. The CDR3 spans 15 residues. CDR3 in DNA: TGTGCCAGCAGTTTATCCCTAGCGGGGGGAAGTACGCAGTATTTT. Its protein product is CASSLSLAGGSTQYF.